This entry concerns a single T cell receptor beta chain. The antigen it binds to is not known. The sample holds no much larger clone one base away, and base qualities are not on file. Two independent pathologists confirmed that the uninvolved adjacent lung, which was taken at least 2 cm from the tumor margin, was free of atypia. At diagnosis, tumor, uninvolved tumor-adjacent lung and peripheral blood were collected and then preserved as a mix of FFPE and fresh-frozen material. The record originates from a study of T cells in localized non-small cell lung cancer (TCRdb year 2020). At the level of the whole study: The study examined T cell repertoires in a few hundred patients with early-stage NSCLC and compared tumors with uninvolved tumor-adjacent lungs. The cohort consisted of a few hundred treatment-naive NSCLC patients whose localized lung tumors had been resected. The mean age of the NSCLC patients was about 62 years, with approximately 130 men and over 100 women. General findings and caveats noted by the study authors: Because multi-region sequencing of the tumors was not done, intratumor heterogeneity could not be ruled out. Of the top 100 tumor clones, a median of around 57 were detected in paired uninvolved adjacent lung; some 28 were also among that lung's top 100. Higher T cell density in blood was associated with longer overall survival, whereas higher clonality in adjacent lung was associated with shorter survival. Because of the exploratory design, TCR variables were selected using unadjusted p-values without false-discovery rate correction. Uninvolved tumor-adjacent lung showed the highest T cell clonality, higher than tumor, which suggests more focused antigenic responses in the uninvolved tumor-adjacent lung.

Reading the germline V gene gives CDR1 MNHGY and CDR2 SAAAGT. Deletion took 6 bases off V and 4 bases off J, with a span of 7 bases between the germline ends. Its CDR3 holds 12 amino acids, cysteine through phenylalanine. Only CDR3 DNA remains: 36 bases, in frame from the first base. TCR beta CDR3 regions were sequenced from DNA using the immunoSEQ Assay. The original pipeline was this. T cell density was computed as TCR beta template counts normalized to usable DNA estimated by amplifying housekeeping genes. Using the preseqR package, richness was estimated by extrapolating to 120,000 templates for tissue samples and 400,000 templates for PBMC samples. Clonality was defined as one minus Pielou's evenness. To identify tissue-enriched TCRs, differential abundance testing was run on productive amino-acid clonotypes with a minimum total count of 5 and an alpha of 0.1. The Jaccard Index and the Morisita Overlap Index were used to measure repertoire overlap between compartments. GLIPH grouped TCR beta CDR3s together with public tetramer-defined viral CDR3s, and a viral motif had to include at least three viral sequences and show V-gene enrichment. TCRdb took this table from immuneACCESS and kept in-frame rearrangements with V and J called. Such tables lack part of the clones; where checked against another copy, unresolved V genes explain under half of the gap, and the rest is unexplained. V, J and clone size are taken as reported in that table, and D and trimming were inferred from the DNA itself. The sample records fewer than 2,000 clones, around 30% of which are singletons. The ten largest clonotypes hold about 13% of the sample.

This receptor chain uses TRBV6-8 and TRBJ1-5; tentative D gene TRBD1, with 5 bases matching. This material consisted of normal lung tissue next to the tumor, taken before any cancer treatment. This TCR came from a male donor at least 60 years old with stage II squamous cell lung carcinoma. In nucleotide form, the sequence is TGTGCCAGCAGAAAGGGGAATCAGCCCCAGCATTTT. Its amino acids are CASRKGNQPQHF.